This TCR beta chain was found in a study of shared clonotypes between healthy human individuals. Overall study findings and caveats: The authors expected sequencing depth to affect clonotype sharing among donors. Generation probabilities were higher for clonotypes shared across all four sorted-subset donors than for unshared ones.

The study drew its donors from healthy HIV-negative adults without recent acute infections or vaccinations. For this clone: Its specificity is not known.

The assay was immunoSEQ multiplex PCR, and TCRdb's table has in-frame clones only and misses some. The data contain 2 million to 2.5 million clones, 85% to 95% of them singletons. Looked up from germline, CDR1 is WNHNN and CDR2 is SYGVQD (reference sequence). V gave up 6 bases and J gave up 3 bases; unmatched junction bases: 1. The CDR3 spans 12 residues. The sequence was collected from a man in his late teens or twenties in good health. Some clones in this sample may be carry-over from other donors' samples. The V and J genes are TRBV10-1 and TRBJ2-5, with 7 nucleotides matching TRBD2. Sequencing was done on a sample of naive CD4+ T cells from PBMCs. Subset: CD45RA+ positively selected. DNA of the CDR3: TGCGCCAGCAGGGCGGGAGAAGAGACCCAGTACTTC. This sequence encodes CASRAGEETQYF.